This TCR beta chain came from a study of metastatic and nonmetastatic thyroid tumors. Authors' methods: The study built a papillary thyroid cancer distant-metastasis classifier from CDR3 differences across clinicopathological groups. TCRdb re-clonotyped the PCR reads via MiXCR. These V and J calls rely on TCRdb rather than the paper's analysis. The sample includes around 45,000 clones, approximately 15% of them seen just once. Findings of the study overall: Across blood and tumor, TCR beta diversity in malignant thyroid tumors was reportedly significantly higher than in benign nodules.

J was trimmed by 8 bases and V by 4 bases; bases with no gene match: 9. This CDR3 has 15 residues. CDR1 and CDR2 from the germline V gene are SGDLS and YYNGEE. Comment on this clone: The antigen remains undetermined.

The entire patient cohort was treatment-naive prior to thyroid surgery. This chain joins TRBV9 and TRBJ2-1; 10 bases map to TRBD2. Sequencing was carried out using blood. This sequence originates from a female donor with papillary thyroid cancer or a benign thyroid nodule (not recorded which). Some clones in this sample may be carry-over from other donors' samples. The CDR3 is CASSTSGGACDEQFF. In nucleotides, the CDR3 is TGTGCCAGCAGCACAAGCGGGGGGGCCTGTGATGAGCAGTTCTTC.